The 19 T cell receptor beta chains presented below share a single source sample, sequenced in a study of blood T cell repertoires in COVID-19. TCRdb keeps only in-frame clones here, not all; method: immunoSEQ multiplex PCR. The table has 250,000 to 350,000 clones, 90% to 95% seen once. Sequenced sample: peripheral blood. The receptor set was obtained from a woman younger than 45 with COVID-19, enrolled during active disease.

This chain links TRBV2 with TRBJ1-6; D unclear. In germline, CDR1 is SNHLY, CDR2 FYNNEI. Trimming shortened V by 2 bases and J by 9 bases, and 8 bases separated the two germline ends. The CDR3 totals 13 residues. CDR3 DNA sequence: TGTGCCAGCAGTGAATCAGGAACTTCACCCCTCCACTTT. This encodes CASSESGTSPLHF. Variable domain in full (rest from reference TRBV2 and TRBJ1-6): EPEVTQTPSHQVTQMGQEVILRCVPISNHLYFYWYRQILGQKVEFLVSFYNNEISEKSEIFDDQFSVERPDGSNFTLKIRSTKLEDSAMYFCASSESGTSPLHFGNGTRLTVT.

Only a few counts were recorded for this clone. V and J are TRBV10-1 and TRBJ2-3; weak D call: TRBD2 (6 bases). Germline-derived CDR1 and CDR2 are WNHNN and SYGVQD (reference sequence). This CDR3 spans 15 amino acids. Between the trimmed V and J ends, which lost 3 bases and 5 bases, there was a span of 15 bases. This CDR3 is CASSDGRERKDTQYF. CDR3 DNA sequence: TGCGCCAGCAGTGATGGACGGGAGCGCAAAGATACGCAGTATTTT.

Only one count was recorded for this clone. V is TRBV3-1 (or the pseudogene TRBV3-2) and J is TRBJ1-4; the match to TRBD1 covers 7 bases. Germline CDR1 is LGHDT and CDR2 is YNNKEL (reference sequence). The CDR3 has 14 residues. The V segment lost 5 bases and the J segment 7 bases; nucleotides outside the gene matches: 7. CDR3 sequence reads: CASSVQGIGEKLFF. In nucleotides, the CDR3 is TGTGCCAGCAGCGTACAGGGGATAGGTGAAAAACTGTTTTTT.

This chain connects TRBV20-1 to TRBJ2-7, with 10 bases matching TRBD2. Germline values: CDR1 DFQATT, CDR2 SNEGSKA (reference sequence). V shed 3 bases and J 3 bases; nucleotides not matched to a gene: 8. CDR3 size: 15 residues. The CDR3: CSASDLTSGVYEQYF. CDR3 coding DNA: TGCAGTGCTAGTGACCTTACTAGCGGGGTCTACGAGCAGTACTTC.

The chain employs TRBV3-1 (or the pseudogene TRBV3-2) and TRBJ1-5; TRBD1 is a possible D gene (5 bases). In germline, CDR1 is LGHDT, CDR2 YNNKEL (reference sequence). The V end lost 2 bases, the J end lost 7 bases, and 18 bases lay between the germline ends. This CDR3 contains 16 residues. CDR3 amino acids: CASSQFGLGVGQPQHF. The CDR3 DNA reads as TGTGCCAGCAGCCAATTCGGATTAGGGGTGGGACAGCCCCAGCATTTT.

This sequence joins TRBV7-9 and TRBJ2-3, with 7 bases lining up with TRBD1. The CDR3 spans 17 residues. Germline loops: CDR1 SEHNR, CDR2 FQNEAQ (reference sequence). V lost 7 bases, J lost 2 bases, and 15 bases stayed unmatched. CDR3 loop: CASTPTWDRLLTDTQYF. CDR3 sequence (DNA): TGTGCCAGCACCCCGACCTGGGACAGACTCCTCACAGATACGCAGTATTTT.

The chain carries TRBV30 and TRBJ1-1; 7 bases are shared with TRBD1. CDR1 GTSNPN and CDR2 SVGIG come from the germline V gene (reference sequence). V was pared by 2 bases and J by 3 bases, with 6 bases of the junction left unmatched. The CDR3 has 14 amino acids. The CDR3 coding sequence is TGTGCCTGGAGTTCAAGACAGGGCTACACTGAAGCTTTCTTT. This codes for CAWSSRQGYTEAFF.

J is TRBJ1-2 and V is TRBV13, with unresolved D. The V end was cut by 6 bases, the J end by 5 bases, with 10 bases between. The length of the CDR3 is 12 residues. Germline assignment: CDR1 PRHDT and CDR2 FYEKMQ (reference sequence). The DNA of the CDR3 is TGTGCCAGCAGGGAGCCGGGGTATGGCTACACCTTC. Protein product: CASREPGYGYTF. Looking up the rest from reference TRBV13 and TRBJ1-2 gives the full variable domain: AAGVIQSPRHLIKEKRETATLKCYPIPRHDTVYWYQQGPGQDPQFLISFYEKMQSDKGSIPDRFSAQQFSDYHSELNMSSLELGDSALYFCASREPGYGYTFGSGTRLTVV.

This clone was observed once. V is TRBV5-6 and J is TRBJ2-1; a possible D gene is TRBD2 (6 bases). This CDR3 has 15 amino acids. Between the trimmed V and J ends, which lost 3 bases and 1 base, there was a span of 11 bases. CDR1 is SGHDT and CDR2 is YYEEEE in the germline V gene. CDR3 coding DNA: TGTGCCAGCAGCTGGCGGGACGGGTCCTACAATGAGCAGTTCTTC. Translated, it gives CASSWRDGSYNEQFF.

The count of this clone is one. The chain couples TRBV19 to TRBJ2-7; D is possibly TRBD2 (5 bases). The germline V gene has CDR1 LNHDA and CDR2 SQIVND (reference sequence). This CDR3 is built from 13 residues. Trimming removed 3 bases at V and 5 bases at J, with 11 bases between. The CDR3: CASSILAGNEQYF. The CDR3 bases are TGTGCCAGTAGTATTCTTGCCGGGAACGAGCAGTACTTC.

This CDR3 is CASSLGRYSYNEQFF. CDR3 DNA sequence: TGTGCCAGCAGCTTAGGCAGGTACTCCTACAATGAGCAGTTCTTC. V is TRBV11-2 and J is TRBJ2-1; D is unclear. The CDR3 contains 15 residues. CDR1 is SGHAT, CDR2 FQNNGV, per germline. The germline V and J ends were trimmed by 1 base and 0 bases, with 7 bases remaining between them.

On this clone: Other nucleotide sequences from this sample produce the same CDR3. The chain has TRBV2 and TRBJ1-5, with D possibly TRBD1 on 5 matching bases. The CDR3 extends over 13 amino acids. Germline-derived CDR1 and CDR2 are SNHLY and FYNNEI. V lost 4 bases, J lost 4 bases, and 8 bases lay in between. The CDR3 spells CASSGQGNQPQHF. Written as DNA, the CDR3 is TGTGCCAGCAGTGGGCAGGGAAATCAGCCCCAGCATTTT.

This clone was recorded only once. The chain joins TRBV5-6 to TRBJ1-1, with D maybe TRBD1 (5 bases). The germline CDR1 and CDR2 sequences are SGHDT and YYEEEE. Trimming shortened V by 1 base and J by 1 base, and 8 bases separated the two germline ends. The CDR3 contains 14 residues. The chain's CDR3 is CASSLLRENTEAFF. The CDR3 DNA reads TGTGCCAGCAGCTTGCTCAGGGAGAACACTGAAGCTTTCTTT. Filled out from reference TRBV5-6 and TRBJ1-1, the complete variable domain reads DAGVTQSPTHLIKTRGQQVTLRCSPKSGHDTVSWYQQALGQGPQFIFQYYEEEERQRGNFPDRFSGHQFPNYSSELNVNALLLGDSALYLCASSLLRENTEAFFGQGTRLTVV.

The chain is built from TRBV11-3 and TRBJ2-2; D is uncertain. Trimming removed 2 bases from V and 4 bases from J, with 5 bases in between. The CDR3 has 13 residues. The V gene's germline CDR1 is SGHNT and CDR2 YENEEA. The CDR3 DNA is TGTGCCAGCAGCTTAAGAGGCACCGGGGAGCTGTTTTTT. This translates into CASSLRGTGELFF. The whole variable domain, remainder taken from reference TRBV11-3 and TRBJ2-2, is EAGVVQSPRYKIIEKKQPVAFWCNPISGHNTLYWYLQNLGQGPELLIRYENEEAVDDSQLPKDRFSAERLKGVDSTLKIQPAELGDSAVYLCASSLRGTGELFFGEGSRLTVL.

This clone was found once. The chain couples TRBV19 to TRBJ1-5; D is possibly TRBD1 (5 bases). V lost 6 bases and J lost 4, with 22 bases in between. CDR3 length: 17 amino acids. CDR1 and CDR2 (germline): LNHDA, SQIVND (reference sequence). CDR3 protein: CASSPSQGVGLNQPQHF. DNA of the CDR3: TGTGCCAGTAGCCCCTCTCAGGGTGTGGGGCTAAATCAGCCCCAGCATTTT.

The CDR3 DNA is TGTGCCAGTAGTATCAGGGCCCGGGATGGCTACACCTTC. Translation: CASSIRARDGYTF. The rearrangement joins TRBV19 to TRBJ1-2, with D possibly matching TRBD1 (5 bases). V lost 3 bases and J 6 bases, leaving 11 bases between the germline ends. The CDR3 runs 13 residues. In germline, CDR1 is LNHDA, CDR2 SQIVND (reference sequence).

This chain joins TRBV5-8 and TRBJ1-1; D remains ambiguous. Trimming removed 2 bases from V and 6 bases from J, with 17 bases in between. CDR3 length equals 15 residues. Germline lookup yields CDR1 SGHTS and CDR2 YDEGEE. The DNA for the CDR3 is TGTGCCAGCAGCTTCCATGGGCCTTCTGGCGCTGAAGCTTTCTTT. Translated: CASSFHGPSGAEAFF.

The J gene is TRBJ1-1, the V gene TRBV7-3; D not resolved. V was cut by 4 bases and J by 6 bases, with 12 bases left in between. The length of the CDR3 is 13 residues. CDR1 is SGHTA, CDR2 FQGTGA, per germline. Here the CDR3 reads CASSSTYSSEAFF. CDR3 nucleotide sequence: TGTGCCAGCAGCTCCACGTATAGCTCTGAAGCTTTCTTT.

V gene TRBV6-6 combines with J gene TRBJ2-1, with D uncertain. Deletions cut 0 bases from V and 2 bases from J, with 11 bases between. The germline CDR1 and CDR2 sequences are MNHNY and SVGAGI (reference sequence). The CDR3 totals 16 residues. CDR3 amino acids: CASSYSISSTYNEQFF. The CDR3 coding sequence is TGTGCCAGCAGTTACTCTATTAGCAGTACCTACAATGAGCAGTTCTTC.